The sequence of this T cell receptor beta chain was determined in a study of cytomegalovirus exposure and HLA in healthy donors. The CDR3 totals 14 residues. V was clipped by 5 bases and J by 1 base, with 9 bases between them. CDR1 and CDR2 from the germline V gene are LNHDA and SQIVND (reference sequence). It was with 60 Vbeta and 13 Jbeta primers that the PCR ran. The protocol was immunoSEQ multiplex PCR, while the TCRdb copy is restricted to in-frame clones and leaves out a portion. The sample consists of about 120,000 clones, roughly three quarters of them appearing once. This clonotype was sampled from a middle-aged woman in good health and CMV-seropositive. Sequencing used PBMCs. The gene calls are TRBV19 and TRBJ1-3, with D perhaps matching TRBD1 (5 bases). This CDR3 is CASSFRESGNTIYF. CDR3 bases: TGTGCCAGTAGTTTCAGGGAATCTGGAAACACCATATATTTT.